This T cell receptor beta chain was documented in a study of shared clonotypes between healthy human individuals. The repertoire was sequenced with immunoSEQ multiplex PCR; TCRdb's copy has only in-frame clones and lacks some. Seen here are around 2.5 million clones, 93% observed once, and the top ten hold about 0.39%. There are 15 residues in the CDR3. V dropped 7 bases and J dropped 4; count of bases not matched to a gene: 7. Germline CDR1 LNHNV, CDR2 YYDKDF (reference sequence). The TCR comes from a man between 18 and 35 years old in good health. Some clones in this sample may be carry-over from other donors' samples. This chain links TRBV15 with TRBJ1-2; 12 bases fit TRBD1. Sequenced material: naive CD4+ T cells from PBMCs. Sample subset: CD45RA+ positively selected. DNA of the CDR3: TGTGCCACCACCCGGGACAGGGGGCAGGGCTATGGCTACACCTTC. Protein sequence: CATTRDRGQGYGYTF. Together with reference TRBV15 and TRBJ1-2, the CDR3 gives the full variable domain: DAMVIQNPRYQVTQFGKPVTLSCSQTLNHNVMYWYQQKSSQAPKLLFHYYDKDFNNEADTPDNFQSRRPNTSFCFLDIRSPGLGDTAMYLCATTRDRGQGYGYTFGSGTRLTVV.